This T cell receptor (beta chain) was documented in a study of cytomegalovirus exposure and HLA in healthy donors (dated by TCRdb to 2015 to 2018). In terms of the full investigation: According to an earlier analysis of several hundred of the donors, some 180 million T cells yielded 117 million unique TCR beta sequences and 276 Gb of sequence data. Rather than drawing on any new phenotypic data, the later analysis identified candidate immune exposures from TCR beta sequences and the way those sequences occurred across donors. Typing coverage differed by locus: A, B, C, DRB1 and DQB1 were typed in roughly 620-630 donors, DQA1 in 522, DPA1 in some 600, and DPB1 in around 440. The genetic ancestry cluster associated with self-reported Caucasian donors included around 76% of the approximately 430 genotyped donors. In an earlier analysis of about 590 of the donors, high-throughput TCR beta sequencing was used to judge whether each TCR beta V gene segment behaved as functional or pseudogenic. Because of strong linkage in the cohort, roughly five DR-DQ haplotypes were treated as single units for association and clustering. Alongside the repertoire data, information on donor age, sex, ethnicity and CMV serostatus was compiled. Roughly 300 gigabases of sequencing data and roughly 90 million unique TCR sequences were included in an early release covering about 700 HLA-typed donors. All discovery cohort repertoires had been generated on a single sequencing platform. To predict cytomegalovirus infection status, the study combined high-throughput TCR immunosequencing, statistical association of individual TCRs with disease status, and machine learning. Among roughly 400 genotyped donors of the cohort, an average of around 240,000 unique TCR beta nucleotide sequences were sequenced per donor, approximately 20% of them non-productive. The study profiled the T cell repertoires of 500 to 800 subjects by immunosequencing and related them to cytomegalovirus serostatus. HLA typing covered class I and class II loci at four-digit resolution. To study patterns of TCR occurrence, a later analysis re-analyzed previously published TCR beta repertoires from 500 to 850 donors and added high-resolution HLA genotyping. The study aimed to test whether cataloging public T cell receptors could reveal signatures of past pathogen exposure. A separate validation cohort of over a hundred different subjects was used in addition to the roughly 620-subject first cohort. Genome-wide SNP genotypes for about 55% of the roughly 670 donors were used in a later genetic analysis, which treated that subset as a discovery cohort. Paper-wide results and their limitations: The classifier was reported to diagnose cytomegalovirus status with high specificity and sensitivity in both the original and validation cohorts. Assigning TCR associations to individual alleles was difficult when HLA alleles, especially DR and DQ, strongly co-occurred. Some IMGT-functional V segments, including TRBV6-2 and TRBV6-3, could not be told apart with the 87-base-pair reads, so those segments were excluded. Because HLA typing was unavailable for some donors at each locus, only the typed subset was used in association tests. CMV serostatus was the only immune exposure information available for the cohort. A later analysis found that HLA-associated TCR beta chains were more clonally expanded and had lower generation probabilities than equally common non-associated chains. Broadly in line with IMGT annotations, most TCR beta V segments showed up in productive rearrangements about 87% or about 30% of the time in an earlier analysis of 450 to 600 of the donors. Sequencing depth was assumed to be roughly uniform across donors in the presence/absence analyses, though that assumption may not hold. Most TCR sequences were observed very rarely across donors, whereas some public TCRs were present in many individuals. In the study, 150 to 200 TCR beta chains were listed as associated with cytomegalovirus. A later genetic analysis reported fewer N-insertions in productive TCRs among donors in an Asian-associated ancestry cluster than the roughly 620-donor mean. In vitro tests confirmed that three of the cytomegalovirus-associated TCR beta chains recognize cytomegalovirus antigens. A further reported finding was that TCR beta sequences accurately predicted the HLA-A and HLA-B alleles for most subjects in the first cohort. Only TCR beta chains were sequenced in this cohort, and the absence of alpha or paired-chain data limited detectable features. A group of highly shared sequence variants was considered likely to be a technical artifact of the sequencing pipeline. A later analysis associated some 17,000 TCR beta sequences with specific HLA alleles at a false discovery rate of 0.05. In a later genetic analysis, a missense DCLRE1C variant was associated with V-gene and J-gene trimming of TCR beta chains, and the association was replicated in an independent cohort. In a later analysis, the rate of TCR association differed among HLA loci, with DRB1 alleles having the most associated TCRs and HLA-C alleles having the fewest. Linkage disequilibrium might explain the correlated functional status among segregating V segments, but an unknown experimental factor could not be ruled out. Several of the top co-occurrence clusters appeared to be linked to parvovirus B19, influenza, CMV and Epstein-Barr virus, according to a later analysis. According to the authors, the approach could potentially be generalized to other disease states and immunological phenotypes. In a later analysis, most CMV-associated TCR beta chains were found to appear HLA-restricted, with HLA associations seemingly driven largely by CMV exposure. The earlier analysis of about 600 of the donors excluded 15 to 20 rarely observed V segments, including chromosome 9 orphons, because counts were too low.

The cohort comprised approximately 700 healthy bone marrow donors. All cohort members were sampled while nominally healthy, although unrecorded immune exposures were likely present. The donor was CMV seropositive and was included in the group of some 290 seropositive cohort members. Every donor gave a peripheral blood sample, and the peripheral blood mononuclear cells from that sample were used for TCR beta sequencing. The Qiagen DNeasy Blood Extraction Kit was used to extract genomic DNA from the blood cell samples. The receptor library was made with the immunoSEQ multiplex PCR assay. For the multiplex PCR, a mixture combining 60 forward primers for TCR Vbeta segments and 13 reverse primers for TCR Jbeta segments was used. The CDR3 region of rearranged TCR beta genes was amplified from genomic DNA with a multiplex PCR assay. The Illumina HiSeq System was used to sequence the amplified TCR beta libraries as 87-base-pair reads. The paper's processing steps were these. Across the 500 to 700 repertoires, a later analysis counted tens of millions of unique TCR beta chains, some 11 million of which were shared by at least two donors. Raw reads were error-corrected and collapsed into unique sequences with a nearest-neighbor algorithm that merged closely related sequences to remove PCR and sequencing errors. To assign V, D and J gene segments, CDR3 sequences were aligned to IMGT reference sequences. For a sequence to be retained, a match of at least six nucleotides to both a V gene segment and a J gene segment was required. Rearrangements were classified as productive when the CDR3 lacked stop codons and remained in frame with V and J, and all other rearrangements were classified as non-productive. Following IMGT convention, CDR3 was defined as the stretch from the second conserved V-encoded cysteine up to the conserved J-encoded phenylalanine. Sequences without an unambiguous match to a single V gene segment were excluded from the earlier analysis of almost 600 of the donors. An earlier analysis of some 610 of the donors called V segments functional above 56.7% productive rearrangements and segregating when the between-donor standard deviation exceeded 5%. To diagnose cytomegalovirus status from the catalog of TCR beta chain sequences, a statistical classification framework was built. A later analysis assigned V and J genes by comparing TCR nucleotide sequences with IMGT/GENE-DB human TR gene sequences. In a later analysis, CDR3 sequences and most-parsimonious VDJ recombination scenarios were assigned using the TCRdist pipeline. A later analysis defined each TCR beta chain by its CDR3 amino acid sequence plus V-gene family, and excluded reads lacking a unique V-gene family. As a way to deal with suspected cross-contamination and a sequencing artifact, a later analysis dropped under 600 nucleotide sequences that were highly shared and had low generation probability. For each public chain, a later analysis derived a clonal expansion index from normalized ranks of inferred template counts within each repertoire. In a later analysis, generation probabilities were computed with a VDJ recombination model fitted to out-of-frame rearrangements, and the resulting probabilities were checked against IGoR. A later analysis scored TCR-TCR, TCR-HLA and TCR-CMV co-occurrence with hypergeometric tests, applying a repertoire-size bias correction to TCR pairs. A later analysis estimated false discovery rates by permuting HLA or CMV assignments 20 times. A later analysis grouped co-occurring TCRs with DBSCAN, adding TCRdist sequence similarity when clustering within HLA-allele-positive subsets. For co-occurrence clustering, repertoires with fewer than 30,000 or more than 120,000 public chains were excluded, along with five repertoires with anomalous nucleotide sharing. TCRdb carries this immuneACCESS record with in-frame sequences only. Its versions omit some clonotypes, under half of them owing to an unresolved V gene in the studies checked, with the rest unexplained. V and J calls and clone size are given by that table; D and trimming were obtained from the DNA. Here the sample has about 120,000 clones; around 60% occur a single time. The ten largest clones take up roughly 9.8% of the sample.

On this clone itself: Its antigen has not been determined. Per-nucleotide qualities are absent, and no much larger clonotype sits a single base away.

Trimming takes 4 bases from V and 3 bases from J, and the germline ends sit 4 bases apart. The CDR3 numbers 12 residues from cysteine through phenylalanine. Left in the record is the CDR3 DNA by itself, 36 bases read in frame from the first base. The germline V gene encodes CDR1 MNHEY and CDR2 SVGAGI. Here the chain combines TRBV6-5 and TRBJ2-1; too little of a D gene remains to name it. This receptor was obtained from a woman in her 40s in good health and CMV-seropositive. Sequencing was performed on PBMCs. The CDR3 region: CASSSLYNEQFF. The DNA is TGTGCCAGCAGTTCCCTCTACAATGAGCAGTTCTTC.